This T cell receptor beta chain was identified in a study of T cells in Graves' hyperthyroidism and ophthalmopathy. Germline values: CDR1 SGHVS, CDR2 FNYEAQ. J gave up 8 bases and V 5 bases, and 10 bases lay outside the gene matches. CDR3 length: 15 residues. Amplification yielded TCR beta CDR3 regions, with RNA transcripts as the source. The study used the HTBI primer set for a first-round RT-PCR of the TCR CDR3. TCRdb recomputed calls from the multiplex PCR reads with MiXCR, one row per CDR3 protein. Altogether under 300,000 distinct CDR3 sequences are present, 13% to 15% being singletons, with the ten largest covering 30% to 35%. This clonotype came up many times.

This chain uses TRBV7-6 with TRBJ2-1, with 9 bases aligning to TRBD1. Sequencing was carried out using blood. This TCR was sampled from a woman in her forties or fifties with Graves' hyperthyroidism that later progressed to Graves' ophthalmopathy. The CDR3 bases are TGTGCCAGCAGCCTAGGACAGGGGTTTAGGGATGAGCAGTTCTTC. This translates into CASSLGQGFRDEQFF. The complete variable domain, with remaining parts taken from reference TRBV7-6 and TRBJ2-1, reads GAGVSQSPRYKVTKRGQDVALRCDPISGHVSLYWYRQALGQGPEFLTYFNYEAQQDKSGLPNDRFSAERPEGSISTLTIQRTEQRDSAMYRCASSLGQGFRDEQFFGPGTRLTVL.